This T cell receptor beta chain is drawn from a study of T cell repertoires in cytomegalovirus infection. About the research overall: Indicated by public TCR beta signatures were CMV infection and matching HLA type.

A few counts support this clonotype. The antigen remains unidentified. Whole-study results and caveats: Summed public TCR beta family frequency identified CMV carriers bearing the relevant HLA.

One entry per CDR3 protein, called by TCRdb with MiXCR from the reads. Found here are hundreds of thousands of distinct CDR3 sequences, around 32% of them singletons; the top ten hold over 11%. V lost 6 bases and J lost 2, with 10 bases in between. This CDR3 is 14 amino acids long. Germline lookup yields CDR1 MNHEY and CDR2 SVGAGI. The clonotype originates from a human donor in good health (CMV status not recorded). Some clones in this sample may be carry-over from other donors' samples. The specimen was cultured CD8+ T cells from PBMCs, collected from culture after CMV antigen stimulation. The gene calls are TRBV6-5 and TRBJ2-2, with D unclear. The CDR3: CASSGSPNTGELFF. CDR3 sequence (DNA): TGTGCCAGCAGCGGCAGCCCCAACACCGGGGAGCTGTTTTTT.